This is a list of T cell receptor beta chains from one sample in a study of CD8 T cells in ankylosing spondylitis. Each CDR3 protein gets one entry after TCRdb re-called the 5' RACE reads with MiXCR. The sample consists of some 800,000 distinct CDR3 sequences, 12% of them appearing once. Source material: blood, either unsorted or a sorted T cell fraction (not recorded which). These receptors all come from a male donor with ankylosing spondylitis. CDR3s include the opening cysteine and the closing phenylalanine or tryptophan. Fields, in order: D gene, V gene, CDR3 length, clone size, J gene, CDR3 DNA, CDR3 protein. A D gene is named only where the DNA matches it firmly. Clone sizes are given selectively: once, few, many, or a class where the clone is expanded.

NA	TRBV9	14	few	TRBJ1-4	TGTGCCAGCAGCGTAGCCAGGGGAAAAGAAAAACTGTTTTTT	CASSVARGKEKLFF
NA	TRBV11-2	15	NA	TRBJ2-2	TGTGCCAGCAGCTCAAGCACTTGGGGCACCGGGGAGCTGTTTTTT	CASSSSTWGTGELFF
TRBD1	TRBV7-2	12	few	TRBJ2-7	TGTGCCAGCAGCTACCCGGACAGGGAGGCGTACTTC	CASSYPDREAYF
NA	TRBV6-5	15	few	TRBJ1-4	TGTGCCAGCAGTTCCCCGGGTTTGGCTAATGAAAAACTGTTTTTT	CASSSPGLANEKLFF
NA	TRBV28	12	few	TRBJ2-3	TGTGCCAGCAGCGGTTCGTCAGATACGCAGTATTTT	CASSGSSDTQYF
NA	TRBV20-1	11	few	TRBJ2-1	TGCAGTGCTAGCACATGGGGTGAGCAGTTCTTC	CSASTWGEQFF
NA	TRBV29-1	13	many	TRBJ2-7	TGCAGCGTTGAAGACTGGCCCAGCTACGAGCAGTACTTC	CSVEDWPSYEQYF
TRBD1	TRBV4-3	15	NA	TRBJ2-7	TGCGCCAGCAGCCAAGAGGGACAGGGTATCCACGAGCAGTACTTC	CASSQEGQGIHEQYF
NA	TRBV4-2	14	few	TRBJ2-7	TGTGCCAGCAGCCGCGAGAGGAGCTCCTACGAGCAGTACTTC	CASSRERSSYEQYF
TRBD1	TRBV28	15	few	TRBJ2-3	TGTGCCAGCACTACCGGGACAGGGGGCACAGATACGCAGTATTTT	CASTTGTGGTDTQYF
TRBD1	TRBV5-1	14	NA	TRBJ2-5	TGCGCCAGCAGCTTCACAGGGGTTGGGGAGACCCAGTACTTC	CASSFTGVGETQYF
TRBD2	TRBV4-2	15	NA	TRBJ2-7	TGTGCCAGCAGCCAAGAGGGACTAGCGGCCTACGAGCAGTACTTC	CASSQEGLAAYEQYF
NA	TRBV7-6	14	few	TRBJ1-1	TGTGCCAGCAGCTTAGTAGGCTATCGCACTGAAGCTTTCTTT	CASSLVGYRTEAFF
NA	TRBV5-1	14	many	TRBJ1-1	TGTGCCAGCAGCTCGCAGGGTGGAGATACTGAAGCTTTCTTT	CASSSQGGDTEAFF
NA	TRBV7-7	15	NA	TRBJ2-7	TGTGCTAGCAGCTTAGATAGTGTCGGTTCCTACGAGCAGTACTTC	CASSLDSVGSYEQYF